Following are 13 T cell receptor beta chains from one sample sequenced in a study of OX40 agonist ivuxolimab in advanced cancers. The method was immunoSEQ multiplex PCR; TCRdb's version includes in-frame clones alone and lacks a portion of them. The table includes 59,000 or so clones, about 80% detected once. The sequenced sample was CD4+ or CD8+ T cells sorted from blood, obtained in a trial of the OX40 agonist ivuxolimab. All receptors derive from an adult with an advanced solid tumor such as melanoma, head and neck, liver or kidney cancer.

J is TRBJ2-1 and V is TRBV5-6, with a weak D call TRBD1 (5 bases). The CDR3 is 13 amino acids. The V end was cut by 2 bases, the J end by 7 bases, with 10 bases between. Germline V gives CDR1 SGHDT, CDR2 YYEEEE. CDR3 nucleotides: TGTGCCAGCAGCTTCCCCAGGGCAAATGAGCAGTTCTTC. It yields the protein CASSFPRANEQFF.

This chain joins TRBV4-3 and TRBJ2-1; D is possibly TRBD2 (6 bases). Germline V gene lookup returns CDR1 LGHNA and CDR2 YSLEER. The ends were cut back, 0 bases at V and 6 bases at J, with 15 bases in the middle. CDR3 length: 16 amino acids. CDR3 in amino acids: CASSQDRRGRGNEQFF. CDR3 sequence (DNA): TGCGCCAGCAGCCAAGATAGGAGGGGCCGAGGCAATGAGCAGTTCTTC.

The gene calls are TRBV7-2 and TRBJ2-3; D is possibly TRBD1 or TRBD2 (6 bases each). Trimming stripped 1 base from V and 4 bases from J, with 9 bases between. Germline V gene data show CDR1 as SGHTA and CDR2 as FQGNSA. The CDR3 length is 14 residues. The CDR3 region has the DNA TGTGCCAGCAGCTTAGAGAGGGGGGCAGATACGCAGTATTTT. Protein: CASSLERGADTQYF.

This chain joins TRBV30 and TRBJ1-5; TRBD1 is a possible D gene (6 bases). V was clipped by 3 bases and J by 9 bases, with 15 bases between them. Germline CDR1 and CDR2: GTSNPN and SVGIG (reference sequence). This CDR3 is built from 13 residues. Written as DNA, the CDR3 is TGTGCCTGGAGCGGGGGCCCCCGCGGGCCCCAGCATTTT. Protein: CAWSGGPRGPQHF.

This clone was seen more than once but under ten times. The rearrangement joins TRBV5-4 to TRBJ1-1; D gene unclear. The CDR3 length is 14 residues. V was cut by 0 bases and J by 8 bases, with 14 bases left in between. Germline CDR1 reads SGHNT; CDR2 reads YYREEE (reference sequence). CDR3 loop: CASSLGSSLVEAFF. The DNA of the CDR3 is TGTGCCAGCAGCTTGGGTTCCTCTCTGGTCGAAGCTTTCTTT.

J is TRBJ1-2 and V is TRBV5-5; TRBD1 matches 8 bases. This CDR3 region has 14 residues. Germline V gene lookup returns CDR1 SGHKS and CDR2 YYEKEE (reference sequence). The V segment lost 0 bases and the J segment 2 bases; nucleotides outside the gene matches: 0. CDR3 coding DNA: TGTGCCAGCAGCTTGGACAGGGGGAACTATGGCTACACCTTC. This codes for CASSLDRGNYGYTF.

The V gene is TRBV28, the J gene TRBJ2-7; D ambiguous. The CDR3 contains 12 residues. Per the germline V gene, CDR1 is MDHEN and CDR2 is SYDVKM. V shed 5 bases and J shed 2 bases, with 7 bases lying between them. In nucleotides, the CDR3 is TGTGCCAGCAGTCTCTTCCCCTACGAGCAGTACTTC. Translating it yields CASSLFPYEQYF.

This sequence joins TRBV18 and TRBJ1-1; tentative D call: TRBD1 (5 bases). V was clipped by 3 bases and J by 1 base, with 15 bases between them. Germline-derived CDR1 and CDR2 are KGHSH and LQKENI. The CDR3 spans 16 residues. DNA of the CDR3: TGTGCCAGCTCACCGTGGGGGGGTAAAGGGAACACTGAAGCTTTCTTT. As protein: CASSPWGGKGNTEAFF.

The rearrangement joins TRBV6-5 to TRBJ2-7; 8 bases are shared with TRBD2. The CDR3 sequence is 15 residues long. Per the germline V gene, CDR1 is MNHEY and CDR2 is SVGAGI. The V gene end was trimmed by 0 bases and the J gene end by 3 bases; junction bases not matched to a gene: 4. CDR3 DNA sequence: TGTGCCAGCAGTTACTCCCGGAGCGGGAGCTACGAGCAGTACTTC. Translated: CASSYSRSGSYEQYF.

The chain uses TRBV11-2 and TRBJ1-1; D possibly corresponds to TRBD1 (5 bases). The CDR3 extends over 17 amino acids. The germline V gene has CDR1 SGHAT and CDR2 FQNNGV. V was trimmed by 0 bases and J by 5 bases, leaving 19 bases between them. CDR3 region: CASSLDRRVGGRTEAFF. The CDR3 DNA is TGTGCCAGCAGCTTAGATCGTCGGGTTGGGGGGAGGACTGAAGCTTTCTTT.

The chain combines TRBV23-1 with TRBJ2-3, with 12 bases matching TRBD2. TRBV23-1 falls under the ORF class, with uncertain function. J gave up 0 bases and V 4 bases, and 2 bases lay outside the gene matches. This CDR3 region has 16 residues. CDR3 sequence: CASSLGLAGSTDTQYF. Here the CDR3 DNA reads TGCGCCAGCAGTCTCGGACTAGCGGGGAGCACAGATACGCAGTATTTT.

This clone was observed once. This rearrangement joins TRBV5-4 to TRBJ1-4; tentative D call: TRBD1 (5 bases). Germline CDR1 reads SGHNT; CDR2 reads YYREEE (reference sequence). CDR3 length: 15 amino acids. The V gene lost 4 bases and the J gene lost 0 bases, with 10 bases spanning the gap. CDR3 residues: CASSQIQATNEKLFF. For the CDR3, the DNA is TGTGCCAGCAGCCAAATACAGGCAACTAATGAAAAACTGTTTTTT.

The V and J genes are TRBV5-1 and TRBJ2-3; TRBD2 might be the D (6 bases). CDR1 and CDR2 (germline): SGHRS, YFSETQ. The V gene lost 1 base and the J gene lost 3 bases, with 12 bases spanning the gap. CDR3 length: 15 residues. CDR3 amino acids: CASSLRRLETDTQYF. CDR3 in DNA: TGCGCCAGCAGCTTGCGGAGACTAGAGACAGATACGCAGTATTTT.